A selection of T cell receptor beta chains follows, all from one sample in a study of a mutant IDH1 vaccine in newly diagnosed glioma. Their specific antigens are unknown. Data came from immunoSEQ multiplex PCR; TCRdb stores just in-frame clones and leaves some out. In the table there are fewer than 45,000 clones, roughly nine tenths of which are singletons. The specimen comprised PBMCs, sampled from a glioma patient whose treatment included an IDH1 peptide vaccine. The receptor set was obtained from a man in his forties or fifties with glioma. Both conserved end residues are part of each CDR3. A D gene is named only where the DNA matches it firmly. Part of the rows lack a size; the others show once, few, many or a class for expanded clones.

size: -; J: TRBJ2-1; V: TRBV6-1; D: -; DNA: TGTGCCAGCAGTGCCGTGAGAGGGGGGGGTTTTAGCAATGAGCAGTTCTTC; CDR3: CASSAVRGGGFSNEQFF
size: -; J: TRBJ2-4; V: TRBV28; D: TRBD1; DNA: TGTGCCAGCAGTGACCGGGACAGGGCCAAAAACATTCAGTACTTC; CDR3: CASSDRDRAKNIQYF
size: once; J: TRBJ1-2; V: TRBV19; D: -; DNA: TGTGCCAGTAGCGTCTATCGGGACACCGTCTATGGCTACACCTTC; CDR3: CASSVYRDTVYGYTF
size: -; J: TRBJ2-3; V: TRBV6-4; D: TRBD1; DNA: TGTGCCAGCAGTGACTCAAAGGGGGCCACAGATACGCAGTATTTT; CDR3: CASSDSKGATDTQYF
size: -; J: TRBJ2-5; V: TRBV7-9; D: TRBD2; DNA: TGTGCCAGCAGTTTCCCAAGAGCGGGGGAAGAGACCCAGTACTTC; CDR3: CASSFPRAGEETQYF
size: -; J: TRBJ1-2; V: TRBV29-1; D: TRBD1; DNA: TGCAGCGTTCGGACAGGGGGGACCTATGGCTACACCTTC; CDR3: CSVRTGGTYGYTF
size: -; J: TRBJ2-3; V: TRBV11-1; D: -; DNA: TGTGCCAGCAGCCGTCAACCAGATACGCAGTATTTT; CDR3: CASSRQPDTQYF
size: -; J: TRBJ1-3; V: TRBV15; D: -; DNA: TGTGCCACCAGCAGAGATCCGGGGAACTCTGGAAACACCATATATTTT; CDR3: CATSRDPGNSGNTIYF
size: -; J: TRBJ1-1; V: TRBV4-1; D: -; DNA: TGCGCCAGCAGCCAAGACGGCGGGGGGTTTGACACTGAAGCTTTCTTT; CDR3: CASSQDGGGFDTEAFF
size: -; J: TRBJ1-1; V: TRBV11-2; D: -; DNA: TGTGCCAGCAGCTTAGTTGGGGGGGGTGTTGGCACTGAAGCTTTCTTT; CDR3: CASSLVGGGVGTEAFF
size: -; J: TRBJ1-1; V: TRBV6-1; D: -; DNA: TGTGCCAGCACCGAGGGAAGGGATAAGTCTGAAGCTTTCTTT; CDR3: CASTEGRDKSEAFF
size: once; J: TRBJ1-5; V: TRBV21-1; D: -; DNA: TGTGCCAGCAGCAACCGGACAGGGAAGGGGGACAATCAGCCCCAGCATTTT; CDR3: CASSNRTGKGDNQPQHF
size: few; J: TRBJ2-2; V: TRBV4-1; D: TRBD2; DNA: TGCGCCAGCAGCCGCGGACTAGACACAACCGGGGAGCTGTTTTTT; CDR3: CASSRGLDTTGELFF
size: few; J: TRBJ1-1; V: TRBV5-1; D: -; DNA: TGCGCCAGCAGCCCCCGGGACTCAGCTGGGTACACTGAAGCTTTCTTT; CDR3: CASSPRDSAGYTEAFF
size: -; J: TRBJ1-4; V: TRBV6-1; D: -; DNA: TGTGCCAGCAGGGGTGGGTCCCGTGAAAAACTGTTTTTT; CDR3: CASRGGSREKLFF
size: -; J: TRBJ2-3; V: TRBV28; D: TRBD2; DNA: TGTGCCAGCGGCGGGGGCTTAGCGGGAACCACAGATACGCAGTATTTT; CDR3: CASGGGLAGTTDTQYF
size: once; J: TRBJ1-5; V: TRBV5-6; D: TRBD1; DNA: TGTGCCAGCAGCCGCGGGGACAGGGACAATCAGCCCCAGCATTTT; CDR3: CASSRGDRDNQPQHF
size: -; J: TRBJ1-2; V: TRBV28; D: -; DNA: TGTGCCAGCAGACGACTGGGAGTTAACTATGGCTACACCTTC; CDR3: CASRRLGVNYGYTF
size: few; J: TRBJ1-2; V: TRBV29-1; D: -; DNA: TGCAGCGTTGAAGGAGGTAGCGACTATGGCTACACCTTC; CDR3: CSVEGGSDYGYTF
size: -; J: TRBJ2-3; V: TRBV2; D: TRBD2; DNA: TGTGCCAGCAGTAATAGCGGGCCTAGCACAGATACGCAGTATTTT; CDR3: CASSNSGPSTDTQYF
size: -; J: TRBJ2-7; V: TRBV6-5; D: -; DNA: TGTGCCAGCAGTTACTCGTATGGCAGGGAAACCTACGAGCAGTACTTC; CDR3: CASSYSYGRETYEQYF
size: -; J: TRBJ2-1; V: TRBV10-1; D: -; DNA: TGCGCCAGCAGTGCGCCAGGGAGAGGGGTCTACAATGAGCAGTTCTTC; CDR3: CASSAPGRGVYNEQFF
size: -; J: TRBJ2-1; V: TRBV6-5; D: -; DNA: TGTGCCAGCAGTTTCCGGGACGGAGCCTACAATGAGCAGTTCTTC; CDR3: CASSFRDGAYNEQFF
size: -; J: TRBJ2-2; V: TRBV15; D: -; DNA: TGTGCCACCAGCAGAGCAATAGGGTCGAACACCGGGGAGCTGTTTTTT; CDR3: CATSRAIGSNTGELFF
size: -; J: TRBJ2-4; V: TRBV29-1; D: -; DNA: TGCAGCGCCTGGACCCCCTCGGAAAACATTCAGTACTTC; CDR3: CSAWTPSENIQYF
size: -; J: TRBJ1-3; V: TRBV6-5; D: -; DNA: TGTGCCAGCAGTTACGACAGGAACTCTGGAAACACCATATATTTT; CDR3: CASSYDRNSGNTIYF
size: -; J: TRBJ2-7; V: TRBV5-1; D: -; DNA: TGCGCCAGCAGCTTGGGATGGGGGGTACCTACCTACGAGCAGTACTTC; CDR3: CASSLGWGVPTYEQYF
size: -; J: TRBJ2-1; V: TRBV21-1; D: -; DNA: TGTGCCAGCAGCACAAGGGGGCTAGCGGGAGGGACCACCTACAATGAGCAGTTCTTC; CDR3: CASSTRGLAGGTTYNEQFF
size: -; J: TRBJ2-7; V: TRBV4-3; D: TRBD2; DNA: TGCGCCAGCAGCGGGGACCGACTAGCTGGCGAGCAGTACTTC; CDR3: CASSGDRLAGEQYF
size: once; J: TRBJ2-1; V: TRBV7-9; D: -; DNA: TGTGCCAGCAGCTTACATGGGGGCGGCAATGAGCAGTTCTTC; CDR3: CASSLHGGGNEQFF
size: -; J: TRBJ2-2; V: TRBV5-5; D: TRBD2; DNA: TGTGCCAGCACCACTCTTGGAGGGAGGGCCGGGGAGCTGTTTTTT; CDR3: CASTTLGGRAGELFF
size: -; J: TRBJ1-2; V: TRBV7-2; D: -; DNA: TGTGCCAGCAGCTTGGATAGACAGGTCTATGGCTACACCTTC; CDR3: CASSLDRQVYGYTF
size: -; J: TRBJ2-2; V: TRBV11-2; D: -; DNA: TGTGCCAGCAGCGCCCGTGGGAGGGAGCTGTTTTTT; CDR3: CASSARGRELFF
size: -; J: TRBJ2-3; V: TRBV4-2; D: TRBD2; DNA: TGTGCCAGCAGCCAAGTAGGCGGGGGGGTGGCAGATACGCAGTATTTT; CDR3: CASSQVGGGVADTQYF
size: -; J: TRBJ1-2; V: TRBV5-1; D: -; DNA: TGCGCCAGCAGCACCTGGGGGAGCGGAGGCTACACCTTC; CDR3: CASSTWGSGGYTF
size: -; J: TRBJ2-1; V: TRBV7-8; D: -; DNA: TGTGCCAGCAGCTTAGGGGCGGGACCGAACCACAATGAGCAGTTCTTC; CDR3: CASSLGAGPNHNEQFF
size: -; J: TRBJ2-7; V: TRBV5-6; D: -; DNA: TGTGCCAGCAGAGGTTACGACGAGCCCTACGAGCAGTACTTC; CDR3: CASRGYDEPYEQYF
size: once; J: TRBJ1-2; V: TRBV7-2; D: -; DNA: TGTGCCAGCAGCCGCAGGGGAATAAACTATGGCTACACCTTC; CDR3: CASSRRGINYGYTF
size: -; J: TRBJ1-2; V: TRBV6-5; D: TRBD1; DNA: TGTGCCAGCAGTCACCGGACGGGACAGGGGTATTACACCTTC; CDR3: CASSHRTGQGYYTF
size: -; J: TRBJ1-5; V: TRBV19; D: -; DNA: TGTGCCAGTAGGCCGGGACCCACGGGCAATCAGCCCCAGCATTTT; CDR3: CASRPGPTGNQPQHF
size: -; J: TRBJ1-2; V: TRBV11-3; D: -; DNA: TGTGCCAGCATAAGGTCCCCCGGACCATATGGCTACACCTTC; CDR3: CASIRSPGPYGYTF
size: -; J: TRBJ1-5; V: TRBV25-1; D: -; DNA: TGTGCCAGCAGTGAGTCAGGATATAGCAATCAGCCCCAGCATTTT; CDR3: CASSESGYSNQPQHF
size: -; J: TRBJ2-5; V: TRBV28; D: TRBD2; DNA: TGTGCCAGCAGTACCACGACTAGCGGATACCAAGAGACCCAGTACTTC; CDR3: CASSTTTSGYQETQYF
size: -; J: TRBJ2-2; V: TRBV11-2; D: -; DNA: TGTGCCAGCAGCATGCAGGGAATGGACACCGGGGAGCTGTTTTTT; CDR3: CASSMQGMDTGELFF
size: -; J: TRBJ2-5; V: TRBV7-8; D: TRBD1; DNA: TGTGCCAGCAGCTTAAGCCTGGACAGGGCCCAAGAGACCCAGTACTTC; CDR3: CASSLSLDRAQETQYF
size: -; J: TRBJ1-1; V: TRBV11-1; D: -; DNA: TGTGCCAGCAGCGTCCTGACTGACTGGGGCGCGAAAAACACTGAAGCTTTCTTT; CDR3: CASSVLTDWGAKNTEAFF
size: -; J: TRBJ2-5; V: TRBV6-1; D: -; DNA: TGTGCCAGCAGTATATCCCAAGGTGGGGAGACCCAGTACTTC; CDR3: CASSISQGGETQYF
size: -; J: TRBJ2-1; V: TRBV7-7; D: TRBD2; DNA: TGTGCTAGCAGCCCAAACCCGGGACTAGCAGATGAGCAGTTCTTC; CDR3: CASSPNPGLADEQFF
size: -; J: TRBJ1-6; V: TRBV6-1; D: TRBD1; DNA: TGTGCCAGCAGTGCGACAGGGGGCGGGAATAATTCACCCCTCCACTTT; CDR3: CASSATGGGNNSPLHF
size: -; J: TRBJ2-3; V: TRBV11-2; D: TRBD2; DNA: TGTGCCAGCAGCCCCGGGGGGGATACAGATACGCAGTATTTT; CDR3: CASSPGGDTDTQYF
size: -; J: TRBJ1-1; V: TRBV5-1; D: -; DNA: TGCGCCAGCAGCCTGGAACTAACCCGGAACACTGAAGCTTTCTTT; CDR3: CASSLELTRNTEAFF
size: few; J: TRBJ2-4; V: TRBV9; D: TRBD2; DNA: TGTGCCAGCAGCTCCCGGACTAGTGAGGCCAAAAACATTCAGTACTTC; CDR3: CASSSRTSEAKNIQYF
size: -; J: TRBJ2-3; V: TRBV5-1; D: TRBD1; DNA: TGCGCCAGCAGAAGGGACAGGGGGCGGACAGATACGCAGTATTTT; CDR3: CASRRDRGRTDTQYF
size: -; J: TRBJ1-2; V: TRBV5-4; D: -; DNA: TGTGCCAGCAGCTTGGAAGCAGCCACTTATGGCTACACCTTC; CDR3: CASSLEAATYGYTF
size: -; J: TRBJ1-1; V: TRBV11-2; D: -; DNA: TGTGCCAGCAGCTTAGGAAGTTGGGGGGAACCTGAAGCTTTCTTT; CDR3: CASSLGSWGEPEAFF
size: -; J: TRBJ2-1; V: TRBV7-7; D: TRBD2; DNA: TGTGCGGGGGTCGCCCCGGGAGGGCTTAGCTCCTACAATGAGCAGTTCTTC; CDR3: CAGVAPGGLSSYNEQFF
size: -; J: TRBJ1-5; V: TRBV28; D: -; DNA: TGTGCCAGCAGTTTAGTCTCCCCGGGAAGTAATAGCAATCAGCCCCAGCATTTT; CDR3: CASSLVSPGSNSNQPQHF
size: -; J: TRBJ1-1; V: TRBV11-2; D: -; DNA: TGTGCCAGCAGCTTAGGACGCAACAGGGCGAACACTGAAGCTTTCTTT; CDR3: CASSLGRNRANTEAFF
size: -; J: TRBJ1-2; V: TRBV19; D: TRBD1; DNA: TGTGCCAGTAGTATGACAGGGGGCGCATATGGCTACACCTTC; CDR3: CASSMTGGAYGYTF
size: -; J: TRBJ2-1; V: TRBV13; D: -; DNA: TGTGCCAGCAGCTTAAGTGGTCCCGGAGCCTCCTACAATGAGCAGTTCTTC; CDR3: CASSLSGPGASYNEQFF